Shown below are 4 T cell receptor beta chains from a single sample sequenced in a study of blood T cell repertoires in COVID-19. Assay used: immunoSEQ multiplex PCR; TCRdb lists only in-frame clones, some missing. The sample has some 150,000 clones; around 84% are singletons. Source material: peripheral blood. All receptors derive from a human donor in a cohort sampled during active COVID-19.

The CDR3 DNA reads TGTGCCAGCAGCATCACTCCTCACCCTTACAATGAGCAGTTCTTC. Translated: CASSITPHPYNEQFF. The chain links TRBV13 to TRBJ2-1; D not resolved. Trimming left V 5 bases short and J 4 bases short, with 15 bases between. Per the germline V gene, CDR1 is PRHDT and CDR2 is FYEKMQ (reference sequence). The CDR3 consists of 15 residues.

V usage is TRBV10-3 and J usage is TRBJ2-1, with 8 bases identical to TRBD2. This CDR3 is built from 14 residues. Germline trimming cut 10 bases from V and 6 bases from J; bases unmatched to any gene: 11. Germline lookup yields CDR1 ENHRY and CDR2 SYGVKD. Here the CDR3 reads CATSRVAGRNEQFF. The CDR3 region has the DNA TGTGCCACCTCCCGGGTAGCGGGGCGCAATGAGCAGTTCTTC.

This chain uses TRBV5-1 with TRBJ2-5, with a weak D call TRBD2 (6 bases). Germline V gene lookup returns CDR1 SGHRS and CDR2 YFSETQ. V lost 4 bases and J 5 bases, leaving 15 bases between the germline ends. The CDR3 extends over 14 amino acids. CDR3 bases: TGCGCCAGCAGCCGCACGGGGGAGCCGGAGACCCAGTACTTC. It specifies CASSRTGEPETQYF. The entire variable domain, with the rest obtained from reference TRBV5-1 and TRBJ2-5, is as follows: KAGVTQTPRYLIKTRGQQVTLSCSPISGHRSVSWYQQTPGQGLQFLFEYFSETQRNKGNFPGRFSGRQFSNSRSEMNVSTLELGDSALYLCASSRTGEPETQYFGPGTRLLVL.

The V gene is TRBV3-1 (or the pseudogene TRBV3-2), the J gene TRBJ1-2; weak D call: TRBD1 (5 bases). Germline CDR1 and CDR2: LGHDT and YNNKEL (reference sequence). The CDR3 consists of 15 residues. The V end was cut by 1 base, the J end by 4 bases, with 13 bases between. CDR3 sequence: CASSQAGREGYGYTF. The CDR3 bases are TGTGCCAGCAGCCAAGCAGGGCGGGAGGGCTATGGCTACACCTTC.